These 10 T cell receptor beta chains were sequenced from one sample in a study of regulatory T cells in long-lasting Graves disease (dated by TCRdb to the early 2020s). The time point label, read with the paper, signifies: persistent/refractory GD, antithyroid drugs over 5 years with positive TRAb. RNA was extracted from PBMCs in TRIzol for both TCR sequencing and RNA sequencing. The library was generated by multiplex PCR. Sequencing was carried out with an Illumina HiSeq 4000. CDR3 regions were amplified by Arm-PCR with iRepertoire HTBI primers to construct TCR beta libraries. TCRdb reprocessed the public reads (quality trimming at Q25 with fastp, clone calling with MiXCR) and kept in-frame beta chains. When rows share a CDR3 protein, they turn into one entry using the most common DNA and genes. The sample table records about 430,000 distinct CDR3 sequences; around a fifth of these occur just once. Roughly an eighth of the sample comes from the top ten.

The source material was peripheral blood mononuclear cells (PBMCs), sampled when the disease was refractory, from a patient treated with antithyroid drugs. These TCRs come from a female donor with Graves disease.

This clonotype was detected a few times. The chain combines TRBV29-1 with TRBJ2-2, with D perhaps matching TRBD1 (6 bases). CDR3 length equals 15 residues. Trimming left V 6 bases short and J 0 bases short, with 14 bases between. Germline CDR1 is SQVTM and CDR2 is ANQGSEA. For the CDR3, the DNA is TGCAGCGTGAATGCGGACAGATCGAACACCGGGGAGCTGTTTTTT. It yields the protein CSVNADRSNTGELFF.

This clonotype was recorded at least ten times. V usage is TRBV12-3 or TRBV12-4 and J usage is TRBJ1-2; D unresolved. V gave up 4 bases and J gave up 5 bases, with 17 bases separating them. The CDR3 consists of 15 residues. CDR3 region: CASSYTRNLAYGYTF. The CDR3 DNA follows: TGTGCCAGCAGTTACACAAGGAACCTCGCATATGGCTACACCTTC.

CDR3 DNA: TGTGCCAGCAGCCCCAGGGGAGTTGCTGGTGAAGCTTTCTTT. This sequence encodes CASSPRGVAGEAFF. The chain is built from TRBV7-9 and TRBJ1-1; D possibly corresponds to TRBD1 (6 bases). Germline CDR1 reads SEHNR; CDR2 reads FQNEAQ (reference sequence). V lost 5 bases and J lost 7, with 17 bases in between. The CDR3 is 14 amino acids.

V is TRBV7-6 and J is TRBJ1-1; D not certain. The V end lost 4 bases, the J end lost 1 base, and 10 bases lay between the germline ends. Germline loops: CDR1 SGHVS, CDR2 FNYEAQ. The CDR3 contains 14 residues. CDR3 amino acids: CASSSKHQNTEAFF. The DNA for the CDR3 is TGTGCCAGCAGCTCAAAACACCAGAACACTGAAGCTTTCTTT.

As DNA, the CDR3 is TGTGCCAGCAGCCAAGAGGCAGACGCTAACACTGAAGCTTTCTTT. It codes for CASSQEADANTEAFF. V gene TRBV3-1 combines with J gene TRBJ1-1; no definite D call. CDR3 size: 15 residues. The germline V gene encodes CDR1 LGHDT and CDR2 YNNKEL (reference sequence). Trimming removed 0 bases from V and 2 bases from J, with 10 bases in between.

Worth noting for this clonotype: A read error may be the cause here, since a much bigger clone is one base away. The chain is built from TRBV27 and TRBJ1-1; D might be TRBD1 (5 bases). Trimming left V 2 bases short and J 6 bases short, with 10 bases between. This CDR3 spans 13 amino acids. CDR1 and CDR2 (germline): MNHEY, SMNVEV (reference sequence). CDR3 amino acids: CASSLRRGAEAFF. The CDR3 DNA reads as TGTGCCAGCAGTTTAAGACGGGGCGCTGAAGCTTTCTTT.

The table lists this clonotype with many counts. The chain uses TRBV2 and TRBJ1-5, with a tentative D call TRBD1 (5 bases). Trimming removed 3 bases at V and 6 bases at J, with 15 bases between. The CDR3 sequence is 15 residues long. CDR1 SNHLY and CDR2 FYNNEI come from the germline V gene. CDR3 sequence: CASSDLGGLGQPQHF. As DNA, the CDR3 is TGTGCCAGCAGTGACCTCGGGGGTCTGGGTCAGCCCCAGCATTTT.

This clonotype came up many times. CDR3 amino acids: CASSLYGTGGTYEQYF. CDR3 sequence (DNA): TGTGCCAGCAGCTTATATGGGACAGGGGGTACCTACGAGCAGTACTTC. The chain uses TRBV7-9 and TRBJ2-7; TRBD1 agrees at 11 bases. This CDR3 has 16 residues. Germline V CDR1 and CDR2: SEHNR, FQNEAQ (reference sequence). Germline trimming cut 2 bases from V and 2 bases from J; bases unmatched to any gene: 5.

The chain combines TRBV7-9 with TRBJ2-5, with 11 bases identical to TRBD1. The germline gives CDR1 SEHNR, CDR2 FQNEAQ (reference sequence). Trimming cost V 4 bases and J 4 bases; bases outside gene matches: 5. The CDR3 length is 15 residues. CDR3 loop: CASSSSDRGLETQYF. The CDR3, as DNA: TGTGCCAGCAGCTCTTCGGACAGGGGGCTAGAGACCCAGTACTTC.

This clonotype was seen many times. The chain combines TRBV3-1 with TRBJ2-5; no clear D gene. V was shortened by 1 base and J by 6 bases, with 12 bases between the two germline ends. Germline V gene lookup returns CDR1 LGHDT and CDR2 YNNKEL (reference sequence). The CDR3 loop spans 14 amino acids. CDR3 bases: TGTGCCAGCAGCCAAGCAGGAGTTTCGAAGACCCAGTACTTC. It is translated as CASSQAGVSKTQYF.